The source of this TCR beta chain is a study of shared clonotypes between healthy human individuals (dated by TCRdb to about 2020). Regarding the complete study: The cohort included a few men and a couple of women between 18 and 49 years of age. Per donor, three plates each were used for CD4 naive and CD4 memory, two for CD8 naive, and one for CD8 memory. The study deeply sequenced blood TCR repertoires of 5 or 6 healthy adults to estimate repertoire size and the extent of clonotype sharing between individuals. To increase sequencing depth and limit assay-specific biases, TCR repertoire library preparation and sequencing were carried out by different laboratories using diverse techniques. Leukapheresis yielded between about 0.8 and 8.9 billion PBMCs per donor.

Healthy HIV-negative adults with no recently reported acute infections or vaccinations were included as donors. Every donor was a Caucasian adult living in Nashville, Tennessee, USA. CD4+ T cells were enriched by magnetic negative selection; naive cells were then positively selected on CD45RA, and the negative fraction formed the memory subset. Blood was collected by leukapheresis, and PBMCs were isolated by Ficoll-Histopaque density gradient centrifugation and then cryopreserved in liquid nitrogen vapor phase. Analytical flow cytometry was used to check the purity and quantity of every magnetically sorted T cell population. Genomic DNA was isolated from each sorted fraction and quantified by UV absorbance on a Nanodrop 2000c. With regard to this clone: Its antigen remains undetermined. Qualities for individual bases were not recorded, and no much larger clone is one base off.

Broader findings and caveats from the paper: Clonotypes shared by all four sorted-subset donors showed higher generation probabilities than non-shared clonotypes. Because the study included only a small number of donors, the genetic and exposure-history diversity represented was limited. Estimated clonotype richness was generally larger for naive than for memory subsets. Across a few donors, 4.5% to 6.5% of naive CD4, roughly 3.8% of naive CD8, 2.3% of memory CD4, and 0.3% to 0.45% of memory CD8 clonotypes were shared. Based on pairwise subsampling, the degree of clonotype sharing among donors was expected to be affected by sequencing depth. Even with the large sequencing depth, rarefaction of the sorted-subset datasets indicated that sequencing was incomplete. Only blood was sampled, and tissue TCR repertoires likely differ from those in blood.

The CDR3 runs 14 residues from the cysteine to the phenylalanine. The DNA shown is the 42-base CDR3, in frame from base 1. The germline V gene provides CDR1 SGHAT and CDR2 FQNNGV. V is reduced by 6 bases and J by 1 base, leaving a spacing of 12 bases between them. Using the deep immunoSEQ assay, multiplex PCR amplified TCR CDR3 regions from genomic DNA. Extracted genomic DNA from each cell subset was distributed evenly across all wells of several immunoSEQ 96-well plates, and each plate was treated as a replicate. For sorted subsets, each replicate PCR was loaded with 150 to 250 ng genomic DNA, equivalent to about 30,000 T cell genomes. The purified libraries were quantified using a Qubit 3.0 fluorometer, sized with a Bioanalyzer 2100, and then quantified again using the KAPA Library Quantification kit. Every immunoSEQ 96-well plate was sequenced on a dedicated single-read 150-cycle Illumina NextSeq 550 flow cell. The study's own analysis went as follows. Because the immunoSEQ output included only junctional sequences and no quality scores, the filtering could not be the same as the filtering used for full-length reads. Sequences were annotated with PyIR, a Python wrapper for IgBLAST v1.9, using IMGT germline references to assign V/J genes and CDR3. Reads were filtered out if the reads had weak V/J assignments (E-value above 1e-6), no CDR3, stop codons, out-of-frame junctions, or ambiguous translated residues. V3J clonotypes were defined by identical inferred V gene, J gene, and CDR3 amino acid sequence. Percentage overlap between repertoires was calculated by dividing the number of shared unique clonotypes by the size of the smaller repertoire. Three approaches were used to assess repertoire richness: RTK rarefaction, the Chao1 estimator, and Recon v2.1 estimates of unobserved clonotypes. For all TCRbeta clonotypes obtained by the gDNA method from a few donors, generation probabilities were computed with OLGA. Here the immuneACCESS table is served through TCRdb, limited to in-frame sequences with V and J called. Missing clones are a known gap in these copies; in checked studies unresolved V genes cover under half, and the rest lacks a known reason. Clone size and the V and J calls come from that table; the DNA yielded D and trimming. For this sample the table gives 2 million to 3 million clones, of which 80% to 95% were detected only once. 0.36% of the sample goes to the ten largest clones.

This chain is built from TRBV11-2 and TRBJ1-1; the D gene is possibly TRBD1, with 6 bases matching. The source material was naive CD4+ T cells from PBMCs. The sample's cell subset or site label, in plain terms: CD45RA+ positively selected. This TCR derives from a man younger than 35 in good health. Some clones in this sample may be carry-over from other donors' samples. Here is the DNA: TGTGCCAGCAGGCCGACAGGAGAGAACACTGAAGCTTTCTTT. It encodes CASRPTGENTEAFF.